These 25 T cell receptor beta chains came from one sample sequenced in a study of blood T cell repertoires in COVID-19. TCRdb keeps only in-frame clones here, not all; method: immunoSEQ multiplex PCR. This sample has 200,000 to 250,000 clones, with 65% to 90% found just once. Source material: peripheral blood. The receptors originated from a woman aged 45-59 years with acute or convalescent COVID-19.

The genes are TRBV2 and TRBJ1-1; the match to TRBD1 covers 7 bases. The CDR3 is made up of 17 amino acids. Germline-derived CDR1 and CDR2 are SNHLY and FYNNEI. J gave up 4 bases and V 7 bases, and 18 bases lay outside the gene matches. The CDR3 sequence is CASIIFDRVFFSTEAFF. As DNA, the CDR3 is TGTGCCAGCATTATTTTTGACAGGGTGTTTTTTAGCACTGAAGCTTTCTTT.

The chain joins TRBV4-1 to TRBJ2-4; D remains unclear. CDR3 length: 14 residues. Germline-derived CDR1 and CDR2 are MGHRA and YSYEKL. Between the trimmed V and J ends, which lost 2 bases and 4 bases, there was a span of 9 bases. The CDR3 here is CASSQPVLKNIQYF. Here the CDR3 DNA reads TGCGCCAGCAGCCAACCAGTTCTGAAAAACATTCAGTACTTC.

This sequence joins TRBV27 and TRBJ2-7; possibly TRBD1 for D (6 bases). V shed 6 bases and J shed 5 bases, with 20 bases lying between them. Per the germline V gene, CDR1 is MNHEY and CDR2 is SMNVEV (reference sequence). This CDR3 is 15 amino acids long. CDR3 amino acids: CASSPDSPHQNEQYF. As DNA, the CDR3 is TGTGCCAGCAGCCCGGACAGTCCCCACCAAAACGAGCAGTACTTC.

The gene calls are TRBV19 and TRBJ2-7; possible D gene TRBD1, 6 bases. The CDR3 is made up of 14 amino acids. V was pared by 4 bases and J by 1 base, with 11 bases between. Germline lookup yields CDR1 LNHDA and CDR2 SQIVND (reference sequence). As DNA, the CDR3 is TGTGCCAGTAGTAAGACAGGAGCATCCTACGAGCAGTACTTC. Its translation is CASSKTGASYEQYF.

The chain links TRBV28 to TRBJ2-3, with D maybe TRBD1 (10 bases). In germline, CDR1 is MDHEN, CDR2 SYDVKM. V gave up 5 bases and J gave up 2 bases, with 26 bases separating them. The CDR3 is 19 amino acids. CDR3 nucleotide sequence: TGTGCCAGCAGTACAAGACAGGGGGCTCCTAGCGGGATCACAGATACGCAGTATTTT. This codes for CASSTRQGAPSGITDTQYF.

The V gene is TRBV2, the J gene TRBJ2-2, with D perhaps TRBD2 (6 bases). The CDR3 spans 15 residues. Germline V gene lookup returns CDR1 SNHLY and CDR2 FYNNEI. V lost 6 bases and J lost 5, with 16 bases in between. Written as DNA, the CDR3 is TGTGCCAGCAGGATAGCGGCCTCGGGGACCGGGGAGCTGTTTTTT. It is translated as CASRIAASGTGELFF.

The rearrangement links TRBV7-2 to TRBJ2-7, with 11 bases fitting TRBD2. This CDR3 is 16 amino acids long. Germline V gene sequence: CDR1 SGHTA, CDR2 FQGNSA. With V trimmed by 4 bases and J by 0 bases, 5 bases remained unmatched. In DNA, the CDR3 is TGTGCCAGCAGCTCTCTTAGCGGGAGGGGCTCCTACGAGCAGTACTTC. Amino acids: CASSSLSGRGSYEQYF.

The gene calls are TRBV3-1 (or the pseudogene TRBV3-2) and TRBJ1-3, with D possibly TRBD1 on 6 matching bases. Germline CDR1 reads LGHDT; CDR2 reads YNNKEL (reference sequence). The CDR3 has 14 residues. Trimming stripped 8 bases from V and 3 bases from J, with 14 bases between. CDR3 nucleotides: TGTGCCAGCGGGGCGGGGGCGAGTGGAAACACCATATATTTT. This codes for CASGAGASGNTIYF.

The chain couples TRBV28 to TRBJ1-1; D perhaps matches TRBD1 (6 bases). V was shortened by 1 base and J by 4 bases, with 13 bases between the two germline ends. The CDR3 has 15 amino acids. The germline gives CDR1 MDHEN, CDR2 SYDVKM. Written as DNA, the CDR3 is TGTGCCAGCAGTTTATTGACAGGTCGCGGCACTGAAGCTTTCTTT. It codes for CASSLLTGRGTEAFF.

This clone has a single count. The chain links TRBV12-3 or TRBV12-4 to TRBJ2-7, with D possibly matching TRBD2 (5 bases). Trimming removed 8 bases at V and 2 bases at J, with 13 bases between. The CDR3 covers 13 residues. The CDR3, as DNA: TGTGCCAGCCGAAGGTCGGGAACCTACGAGCAGTACTTC. Translation: CASRRSGTYEQYF.

The rearrangement joins TRBV7-2 to TRBJ2-7, with TRBD2 matching 8 bases. CDR1 and CDR2 from the germline V gene are SGHTA and FQGNSA. V lost 5 bases to trimming and J lost 6 bases; unmatched junction nucleotides: 15. This CDR3 spans 16 amino acids. DNA for the CDR3: TGTGCCAGCAGCGTGATCTCGGGGGGGCCGGGCGGCGAGCAGTACTTC. Translating gives CASSVISGGPGGEQYF.

This rearrangement joins TRBV28 to TRBJ1-2, with D tentatively TRBD1 (6 bases). CDR3 size: 13 residues. V lost 5 bases and J lost 7, with 14 bases in between. Germline CDR1 and CDR2: MDHEN and SYDVKM. The CDR3 protein is CASSLQGRVGYTF. The CDR3, as DNA: TGTGCCAGCAGTCTACAGGGACGGGTTGGCTACACCTTC.

The chain uses TRBV14 and TRBJ1-3; D is ambiguous. Per germline, CDR1 SGHDN and CDR2 FVKESK. CDR3 length equals 13 residues. The V end was cut by 2 bases, the J end by 0 bases, with 2 bases between. This chain's CDR3 is CASSQHSGNTIYF. CDR3 coding DNA: TGTGCCAGCAGCCAACACTCTGGAAACACCATATATTTT.

This clone showed up just once. The CDR3 region has the DNA TGTGCCAGCAGCTTCTCGGCTGAAGCTTTCTTT. Translation: CASSFSAEAFF. This chain joins TRBV5-6 and TRBJ1-1; D gene uncertain. Germline V gene lookup returns CDR1 SGHDT and CDR2 YYEEEE. Trimming took off 2 bases at V and 6 bases at J, with 5 bases between the two ends. The CDR3 runs 11 residues.

The chain has TRBV10-3 and TRBJ1-1; possible D gene TRBD1, 6 bases. The CDR3 length is 16 residues. V lost 5 bases, J lost 4 bases, and 20 bases lay in between. Germline values: CDR1 ENHRY, CDR2 SYGVKD. The CDR3 here is CAISMAGGAGSTEAFF. The CDR3 DNA follows: TGTGCCATCAGTATGGCTGGGGGCGCGGGCTCCACTGAAGCTTTCTTT.

The rearrangement joins TRBV29-1 to TRBJ1-1; D not resolved. V was clipped by 6 bases and J by 1 base, with 12 bases between them. In germline, CDR1 is SQVTM, CDR2 ANQGSEA. This CDR3 contains 13 residues. CDR3 coding DNA: TGCAGCGTACGGGGTCGGGGGAACACTGAAGCTTTCTTT. This gives the protein CSVRGRGNTEAFF.

This clone was observed once. The V gene is TRBV5-1, the J gene TRBJ2-3, with 7 bases fitting TRBD2. Germline V gene data show CDR1 as SGHRS and CDR2 as YFSETQ. CDR3 length equals 17 residues. Trimming cost V 0 bases and J 0 bases; bases outside gene matches: 7. This CDR3 is CASSLEPGLPSTDTQYF. The DNA for the CDR3 is TGCGCCAGCAGCTTGGAGCCGGGACTACCCAGCACAGATACGCAGTATTTT.

Only a few counts were recorded for this clone. The chain couples TRBV20-1 to TRBJ1-2; D is unclear. Germline CDR1 is DFQATT and CDR2 is SNEGSKA (reference sequence). Trimming took 6 bases from V and 14 from J, leaving 16 bases between them. The CDR3 is 10 amino acids. The CDR3 sequence: CSAQRQGFTF. In DNA form, the CDR3 reads TGCAGTGCCCAGCGCCAAGGTTTTACCTTC.

This chain joins TRBV5-1 and TRBJ1-1, with TRBD1 as a possible D gene (6 bases). CDR1 is SGHRS, CDR2 YFSETQ, per germline. V gave up 7 bases and J gave up 4 bases, with 14 bases separating them. The CDR3 consists of 13 residues. The CDR3: CASGRGPVTEAFF. In DNA form, the CDR3 reads TGCGCCAGCGGGCGGGGGCCGGTCACTGAAGCTTTCTTT.

V usage is TRBV27 and J usage is TRBJ1-2, with 8 bases identical to TRBD1. The germline gives CDR1 MNHEY, CDR2 SMNVEV (reference sequence). This CDR3 region has 16 residues. V gave up 0 bases and J gave up 4 bases; unmatched junction bases: 7. This CDR3 is CASSLSLGQGFYGYTF. CDR3 bases: TGTGCCAGCAGTTTATCCCTCGGACAGGGTTTCTATGGCTACACCTTC.

V usage is TRBV5-1 and J usage is TRBJ1-1, with D perhaps matching TRBD1 (6 bases). CDR3 length: 16 amino acids. V lost 0 bases and J 2 bases, leaving 14 bases between the germline ends. CDR1 is SGHRS, CDR2 YFSETQ, per germline. The CDR3 nucleotides read TGCGCCAGCAGCTTGGCAGGGGTACATGACAACACTGAAGCTTTCTTT. This translates into CASSLAGVHDNTEAFF.

The V and J genes are TRBV28 and TRBJ1-5, with 7 bases fitting TRBD1. The junction had 11 bases not matched to a gene; V was cut back by 6 bases and J by 0 bases. The V gene's germline CDR1 is MDHEN and CDR2 SYDVKM. The CDR3 runs 17 residues. CDR3 residues: CASSSLRDRFSNQPQHF. CDR3 DNA: TGTGCCAGCAGCTCTCTCCGGGACAGATTTAGCAATCAGCCCCAGCATTTT.

This clone was seen at least ten times. The J gene is TRBJ1-1, the V gene TRBV27; 10 nucleotides match TRBD1. With V trimmed by 6 bases and J by 4 bases, 2 bases remained unmatched. The length of the CDR3 is 13 residues. The V gene's germline CDR1 is MNHEY and CDR2 SMNVEV (reference sequence). The DNA for the CDR3 is TGTGCCAGCAGCGACAGGGGGCCCACTGAAGCTTTCTTT. It translates to CASSDRGPTEAFF.

For the CDR3, the DNA is TGCGCCAGCAGGGCGGGGCCGCTTCTTTACAATGAGCAGTTCTTC. The encoded protein is CASRAGPLLYNEQFF. This chain uses TRBV10-1 with TRBJ2-1; D is possibly TRBD2 (6 bases). The CDR3 length is 15 residues. With 6 bases removed from V and 4 bases from J, the gap between germline ends came to 16 bases. From germline, CDR1 is WNHNN and CDR2 SYGVQD (reference sequence).

The chain couples TRBV6-5 to TRBJ2-7; D may be TRBD1 (5 bases). V was trimmed by 8 bases and J by 3 bases, leaving 14 bases between them. This CDR3 is 13 amino acids long. In germline, CDR1 is MNHEY, CDR2 SVGAGI. The CDR3, as DNA: TGTGCCAGCCAGGGTCTCTCTCGCTACGAGCAGTACTTC. It translates to CASQGLSRYEQYF.